This TCR beta chain was sequenced in a study of patients and donors after allogeneic stem cell transplantation. In this sample, this clonotype turned up many times. The CDR3 covers 13 residues. The trim removed 6 bases at V and 5 bases at J, leaving 7 bases unmatched. MiXCR, run by TCRdb on the RT-PCR reads, gives a single entry per CDR3 protein. The sample holds roughly 230,000 distinct CDR3 sequences, roughly 13% seen once. The clonotype was recovered from a human donor who was either an allogeneic HSCT recipient or a stem cell or donor lymphocyte infusion donor (not recorded which). It is not recorded whose cells these are; they may come from a transplant donor. The chain links TRBV12-3 or TRBV12-4 to TRBJ2-7; the match to TRBD1 covers 7 bases. The sequenced material came from blood, either unsorted or a sorted T cell fraction (not recorded which). The CDR3: CASRSTGDDEQYF. The DNA of the CDR3 is TGTGCCAGCAGAAGCACAGGGGACGACGAGCAGTACTTC.